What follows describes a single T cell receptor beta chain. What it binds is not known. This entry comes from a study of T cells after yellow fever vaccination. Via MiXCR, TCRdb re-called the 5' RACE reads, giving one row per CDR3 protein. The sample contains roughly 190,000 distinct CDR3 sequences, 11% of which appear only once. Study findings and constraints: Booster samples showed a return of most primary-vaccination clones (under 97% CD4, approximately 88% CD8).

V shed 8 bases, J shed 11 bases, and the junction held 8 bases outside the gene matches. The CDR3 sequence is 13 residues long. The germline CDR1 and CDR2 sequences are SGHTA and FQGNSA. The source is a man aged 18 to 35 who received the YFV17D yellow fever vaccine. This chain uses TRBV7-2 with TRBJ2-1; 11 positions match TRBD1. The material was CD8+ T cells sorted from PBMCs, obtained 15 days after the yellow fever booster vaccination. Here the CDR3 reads CASPADRGRKQFF. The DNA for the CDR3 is TGTGCCAGCCCGGCGGACAGGGGGCGCAAGCAGTTCTTC.